This T cell receptor beta chain emerged from a study of cytomegalovirus exposure and HLA in healthy donors. The overall study: The approximately 120 validation repertoires were reported in a later analysis to have been generated on the same platform as the roughly 670 first-cohort repertoires.

Separate from the 666-subject first cohort was the roughly 120-subject validation cohort, to which the donors belonged. This clone was recorded only once. Method: immunoSEQ multiplex PCR; TCRdb's copy keeps in-frame clones and lacks some. The data contain under 95,000 clones, approximately 95% of them singletons. The sequenced sample consisted of PBMCs. This receptor was obtained from a woman aged 18-29 years in good health and CMV-seronegative.

CDR3: CASSFRPAGANEKLFF. CDR3 coding DNA: TGTGCCAGCAGCTTTAGACCCGCCGGGGCTAATGAAAAACTGTTTTTT. The V call is TRBV7-8, the J call TRBJ1-4; D is undetermined. Looked up from germline, CDR1 is SGHVS and CDR2 is FQNEAQ. The germline V and J ends were trimmed by 3 bases and 3 bases, with 14 bases remaining between them. CDR3 size: 16 residues.